The entry that follows covers one T cell receptor beta chain sequence. Data came from immunoSEQ multiplex PCR; TCRdb stores just in-frame clones and leaves some out. Here the sample spans about 120,000 clones, under 80% being singletons. The data are from a study of blood T cell repertoires in COVID-19. Overall study: The United States, Italy and Spain supplied acute and convalescent COVID-19 samples. The analysed material was cDNA or gDNA that came from T cells, B-cell-depleted T cells, or PBMCs.

This CDR3 has 16 amino acids. The ends lost 4 bases at V and 2 bases at J; junction bases unmatched: 10. Sequencing used peripheral blood. The V and J genes are TRBV5-3 and TRBJ2-3; 7 bases agree with TRBD2. TRBV5-3 is annotated as an ORF whose role is uncertain. This sequence was found in a man in his 70s with acute or convalescent COVID-19. CDR3 sequence reads: CARSPLGGEFTDTQYF. For the CDR3, the DNA is TGTGCCAGAAGCCCGTTGGGGGGGGAGTTCACAGATACGCAGTATTTT.